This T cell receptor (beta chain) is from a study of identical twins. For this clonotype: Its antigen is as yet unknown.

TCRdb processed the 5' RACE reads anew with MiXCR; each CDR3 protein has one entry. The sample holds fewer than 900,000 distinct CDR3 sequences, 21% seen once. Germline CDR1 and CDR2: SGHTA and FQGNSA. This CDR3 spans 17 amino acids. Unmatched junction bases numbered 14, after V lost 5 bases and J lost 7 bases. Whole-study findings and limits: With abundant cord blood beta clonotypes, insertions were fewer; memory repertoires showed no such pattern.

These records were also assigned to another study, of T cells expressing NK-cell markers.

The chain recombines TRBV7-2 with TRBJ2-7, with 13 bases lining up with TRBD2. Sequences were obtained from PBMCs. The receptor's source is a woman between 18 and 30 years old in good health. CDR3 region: CASSNTSGRALRGEQYF. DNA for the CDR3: TGTGCCAGCAGCAACACTAGCGGGAGGGCCCTGAGGGGGGAGCAGTACTTC.